This T cell receptor (beta chain) was retrieved from a study of blood T cell repertoires in COVID-19 (dated by TCRdb to the early 2020s). With respect to the entire study: Samples covering the acute and convalescent phases of COVID-19 were provided by collaborators in the United States, Italy and Spain. The material from the prospective study consisted of cDNA or gDNA derived from T cells, B-cell-depleted T cells, or PBMCs. The dataset comprised deeply sampled blood TCRbeta repertoires from subjects exposed to, actively infected with, or recovered from COVID-19. The repertoires were released in a freely available public database intended as a resource for research on the immune response to SARS-CoV-2. Samples were obtained from the ongoing ImmuneRACE study (first 160 participants) and from 1,254 subjects provided by 6 global collaborators. Nearly every sample came with metadata listing a de-identified subject ID, COVID-19 status, age in years and sex. Where available, HLA class I and class II types were obtained from metadata supplied by the sample provider rather than from assay-based typing. What the study reported, not specific to this receptor: The quantity of clinical and demographic metadata differed by source and by participant and was supplied without curation.

As encoded in the germline V gene, CDR1 is SGHDN while CDR2 is FVKESK. V loses 3 bases of germline sequence and J loses 6 bases, and the interval between the two ends is 15 bases. The CDR3, from cysteine to phenylalanine, totals 14 residues. Of all the DNA, just the CDR3 is kept, 42 bases in frame from base 1. TCRbeta CDR3 regions were amplified from genomic DNA using the immunoSEQ Assay, a bias-controlled multiplex PCR. The source study handled its data this way. The number of nucleated cells in each sample was estimated from the amplification of reference gene primers within the assay. Sequence reads were collapsed and filtered to measure the absolute abundance of every unique TCRbeta CDR3 rearrangement. For each sample, productive Simpson clonality was calculated as the square root of Simpson's diversity index across productive rearrangements. Imported from immuneACCESS, the table was reduced by TCRdb to in-frame sequences with V and J called. These copies leave out some clones; in studies compared against another copy, an unresolved V gene accounts for under half, and the cause of the remainder is not known. The D gene and trimming were derived from the DNA, and the V and J assignments and clone size from that table. In all, the sample holds just over 300,000 clones, and 86% of those were seen once. Jointly, the top ten make up roughly 4.5% of the sample.

Participants in the prospective study were aged roughly 18 to 90 years, lived in about two dozen United States geographic areas, and enrolled through a virtual design. In the prospective study, cohorts were assigned on the basis of participant-reported clinical history obtained from a screening survey and a study questionnaire. For ImmuneRACE Cohort 3, a participant was defined as recovered based on two consecutive negative NP/OP PCR tests, clearance by a healthcare professional, or resolution of symptoms. Each participant in the prospective study had whole blood, serum and a nasopharyngeal or oropharyngeal swab collected by mobile phlebotomists. Additional blood draws and questionnaires over an approximately 2-month period could optionally be provided by prospective study participants. Blood samples from the prospective study were shipped frozen or at room temperature prior to DNA extraction.

A note on this clone: What this receptor recognizes is not known. Base-call qualities are not available, and no considerably larger clone is one nucleotide away.

Sequenced sample: PBMCs or T cells enriched from blood (not recorded which). The clonotype comes from a man between 25 and 39 years old who had recovered from COVID-19. The sequence joins TRBV14 to TRBJ2-7, with TRBD1 tentatively as D gene (5 bases match). The encoded CDR3 is CASSHSQGRPEQYF. DNA sequence: TGTGCCAGCAGCCATAGCCAGGGCCGGCCCGAGCAGTACTTC. Here the CDR3 is joined to the reference TRBV14 and TRBJ2-7 genes, and the full variable domain is: EAGVTQFPSHSVIEKGQTVTLRCDPISGHDNLYWYRRVMGKEIKFLLHFVKESKQDESGMPNNRFLAERTGGTYSTLKVQPAELEDSGVYFCASSHSQGRPEQYFGPGTRLTVT.